This entry lists 26 T cell receptor beta chains sequenced from one sample in a study of shared clonotypes between healthy human individuals. Data came from immunoSEQ multiplex PCR; TCRdb stores just in-frame clones and leaves some out. The sample yields under 1,100,000 clones, roughly 74% seen once. Sequencing input: memory CD4+ T cells from PBMCs. Documented subset: CD45RA-negative fraction. Receptor source: a man aged 18 to 30 in good health. Some clones in this sample may be carry-over from other donors' samples.

As regards this clone: The sample has other DNA sequences that encode this CDR3 too. The gene calls are TRBV5-1 and TRBJ2-5; D tentatively reads TRBD1 or TRBD2 (5 bases each). V was shortened by 4 bases and J by 2 bases, with 9 bases between the two germline ends. Germline V CDR1 and CDR2: SGHRS, YFSETQ. The CDR3 runs 13 residues. CDR3 DNA: TGCGCCAGCAGCGGGGGAGATCAAGAGACCCAGTACTTC. It is translated as CASSGGDQETQYF.

This clone was picked up a small number of times. The chain is built from TRBV15 and TRBJ2-5; D is unresolved. Germline CDR1 and CDR2: LNHNV and YYDKDF (reference sequence). The length of the CDR3 is 16 residues. V was cut by 1 base and J by 2 bases, with 14 bases left in between. CDR3 DNA: TGTGCCACCAGCAGAGTTGGCGGCAGAACGCAAGAGACCCAGTACTTC. Translating gives CATSRVGGRTQETQYF.

Turning to this clone: A much larger clone sits a single nucleotide away, making a read error possible. The same CDR3 is also encoded by other DNA sequences in this sample. The V and J genes are TRBV7-9 and TRBJ1-1, with 11 bases lining up with TRBD1. This CDR3 is 13 amino acids long. V dropped 5 bases and J dropped 7; count of bases not matched to a gene: 3. The V gene's germline CDR1 is SEHNR and CDR2 FQNEAQ (reference sequence). CDR3 nucleotides: TGTGCCAGCAGCCTAGGGACAGGGGGTGAAGCTTTCTTT. Translated: CASSLGTGGEAFF.

The chain couples TRBV5-1 to TRBJ1-4; 7 bases fit TRBD1. The CDR3 sequence is 14 residues long. The V gene end was trimmed by 4 bases and the J gene end by 4 bases; junction bases not matched to a gene: 4. CDR1 SGHRS and CDR2 YFSETQ come from the germline V gene. The DNA of the CDR3 is TGCGCCAGCAGCCCGGGACAGAATAATGAAAAACTGTTTTTT. Amino acid sequence: CASSPGQNNEKLFF.

This clone was seen only once. CDR3 in amino acids: CASSLRGLLAGDSYEQYF. The CDR3 coding sequence is TGTGCCAGCAGCTTGAGGGGGTTGCTAGCGGGAGACTCCTACGAGCAGTACTTC. V gene TRBV5-6 combines with J gene TRBJ2-7, with 10 nucleotides matching TRBD2. Trimming cost V 1 base and J 0 bases; bases outside gene matches: 10. The CDR3 runs 18 residues. Germline-derived CDR1 and CDR2 are SGHDT and YYEEEE. Based on the CDR3 plus reference TRBV5-6 and TRBJ2-7, the full variable domain is DAGVTQSPTHLIKTRGQQVTLRCSPKSGHDTVSWYQQALGQGPQFIFQYYEEEERQRGNFPDRFSGHQFPNYSSELNVNALLLGDSALYLCASSLRGLLAGDSYEQYFGPGTRLTVT.

Notes on this clone: Other DNA sequences in the same sample also yield this CDR3. This chain connects TRBV18 to TRBJ2-7, with TRBD2 identical over 9 bases. The CDR3 is 14 residues long. The ends lost 3 bases at V and 2 bases at J; junction bases unmatched: 2. Germline V CDR1 and CDR2: KGHSH, LQKENI. For the CDR3, the DNA is TGTGCCAGCTCACCTGGACTAGCGACCTACGAGCAGTACTTC. Its protein product is CASSPGLATYEQYF.

This clone was recorded many times. Other nucleotide sequences from this sample produce the same CDR3. The CDR3 DNA sequence: TGTGCCAGCACCGATCCGACAGGGCGTCGGACGTTTTCCTACGAGCAGTACTTC. Translating gives CASTDPTGRRTFSYEQYF. The chain joins TRBV7-9 to TRBJ2-7; 7 bases agree with TRBD1. Trimming cost V 7 bases and J 1 base; bases outside gene matches: 19. This CDR3 contains 18 residues. CDR1 is SEHNR and CDR2 is FQNEAQ in the germline V gene (reference sequence).

V gene TRBV4-3 combines with J gene TRBJ2-6; D is unclear. V was clipped by 0 bases and J by 1 base, with 7 bases between them. Germline CDR1 reads LGHNA; CDR2 reads YSLEER. This CDR3 comprises 16 residues. The CDR3 coding sequence is TGCGCCAGCAGCCAAGACCGATTTTCTGGGGCCAACGTCCTGACTTTC. Protein product: CASSQDRFSGANVLTF.

This rearrangement joins TRBV5-1 to TRBJ2-6; tentatively, D is TRBD1 or TRBD2 (5 bases each). CDR1 is SGHRS and CDR2 is YFSETQ in the germline V gene. The CDR3 totals 18 residues. The germline V and J ends were trimmed by 4 bases and 4 bases, with 21 bases remaining between them. The CDR3 here is CASSPGLASRGGANVLTF. CDR3 bases: TGCGCCAGCAGCCCTGGTTTGGCATCACGGGGCGGGGCCAACGTCCTGACTTTC.

This chain connects TRBV18 to TRBJ2-6, with a tentative D call TRBD1 (5 bases). The CDR3 runs 19 residues. The V gene lost 0 bases and the J gene lost 0 bases, with 15 bases spanning the gap. Germline CDR1 reads KGHSH; CDR2 reads LQKENI. The CDR3 DNA follows: TGTGCCAGCTCACCACCCCGAGCAGGGCCAACCTCTGGGGCCAACGTCCTGACTTTC. Translated: CASSPPRAGPTSGANVLTF.

Concerning this clone itself: This CDR3 is also generated by other DNA sequences in the sample. The CDR3 spells CASSLAVGNTGELFF. In DNA, the CDR3 is TGCGCCAGCAGCTTGGCGGTGGGAAACACCGGGGAGCTGTTTTTT. The chain employs TRBV5-1 and TRBJ2-2; D is ambiguous. V gave up 0 bases and J gave up 2 bases, with 8 bases separating them. CDR3 length: 15 residues. In germline, CDR1 is SGHRS, CDR2 YFSETQ.

The chain carries TRBV2 and TRBJ2-7; D tentatively reads TRBD1 or TRBD2 (5 bases each). V was shortened by 8 bases and J by 1 base, with 15 bases between the two germline ends. This CDR3 is 14 amino acids long. CDR1 is SNHLY and CDR2 is FYNNEI in the germline V gene. CDR3 sequence: CASLFDEGSYEQYF. CDR3 DNA sequence: TGTGCCAGCCTGTTCGATGAGGGGTCCTACGAGCAGTACTTC.

This clone was detected a few times. The chain is built from TRBV27 and TRBJ1-5; D possibly corresponds to TRBD1 (5 bases). Per germline, CDR1 MNHEY and CDR2 SMNVEV (reference sequence). Trimming pared 8 bases from V and 7 bases from J, leaving 18 bases between. The CDR3 extends over 14 amino acids. CDR3 region: CASSGASNRQPQHF. The DNA for the CDR3 is TGTGCCAGCTCCGGGGCTAGCAACCGACAGCCCCAGCATTTT.

The chain joins TRBV9 to TRBJ2-1, with D possibly being TRBD1 or TRBD2 (5 bases each). The CDR3 extends over 16 amino acids. V was trimmed by 4 bases and J by 0 bases, leaving 14 bases between them. Germline lookup yields CDR1 SGDLS and CDR2 YYNGEE. CDR3 protein: CASSPLGTASYNEQFF. The CDR3 DNA is TGTGCCAGCAGCCCCTTGGGGACGGCCTCCTACAATGAGCAGTTCTTC.

This rearrangement joins TRBV6-6 to TRBJ1-1; D may be TRBD1 (6 bases). Germline V gene data show CDR1 as MNHNY and CDR2 as SVGAGI (reference sequence). The germline V and J ends were trimmed by 5 bases and 7 bases, with 11 bases remaining between them. CDR3 length: 12 amino acids. In nucleotides, the CDR3 is TGTGCCAGCAGTCCATTACAGGGTGAAGCTTTCTTT. It is translated as CASSPLQGEAFF.

A single count supports this clone. A read error is possible here, since a much larger clone lies one base away. V gene TRBV12-2 combines with J gene TRBJ2-1; the D call TRBD1 from the table was never checked on the DNA. TRBV12-2 is recorded as a pseudogene. The CDR3 runs to 18 residues. The CDR3 reads CASRFLSRGKGSYNERFF. CDR3 DNA: TGTGCAAGTCGCTTCCTCTCTAGGGGAAAGGGATCCTACAATGAGCGGTTCTTC.

V is TRBV11-3 and J is TRBJ2-2; 11 bases agree with TRBD1. V lost 5 bases and J lost 5; bases outside the gene matches: 4. This CDR3 has 15 amino acids. Germline lookup yields CDR1 SGHNT and CDR2 YENEEA. As DNA, the CDR3 is TGTGCCAGCAGCCTCGGGACAGGGGGAACCGGGGAGCTGTTTTTT. Translating it yields CASSLGTGGTGELFF.

The rearrangement uses TRBV6-5 and TRBJ2-7; TRBD2 matches 10 bases. The germline CDR1 and CDR2 sequences are MNHEY and SVGAGI. The CDR3 is made up of 15 amino acids. After removal of 6 bases from V and 0 bases from J, the junction contained 5 bases not matched to a gene. CDR3 coding DNA: TGTGCCAGCAGCAGTACTAGCGGGAACTCCTACGAGCAGTACTTC. As protein: CASSSTSGNSYEQYF.

The rearrangement links TRBV27 to TRBJ2-7; 7 positions agree with TRBD1. The length of the CDR3 is 13 residues. Germline V CDR1 and CDR2: MNHEY, SMNVEV (reference sequence). V was clipped by 8 bases and J by 0 bases; unmatched bases: 4. The chain's CDR3 is CASQRQGSYEQYF. The CDR3 DNA sequence: TGTGCCAGCCAACGACAGGGCTCCTACGAGCAGTACTTC.

The gene calls are TRBV2 and TRBJ2-5; the D is unclear. V dropped 6 bases and J dropped 5 bases, with 16 bases sitting between them. CDR1 and CDR2 (germline): SNHLY, FYNNEI. The CDR3 consists of 14 residues. The CDR3 DNA reads as TGTGCCAGCAGCCCCGCCCTCCCGGGTGAGACCCAGTACTTC. It encodes CASSPALPGETQYF.

This chain uses TRBV10-3 with TRBJ2-5, with 10 nucleotides matching TRBD1. The V gene end was trimmed by 5 bases and the J gene end by 5 bases; junction bases not matched to a gene: 11. This CDR3 region has 16 residues. CDR1 is ENHRY and CDR2 is SYGVKD in the germline V gene. CDR3 DNA sequence: TGTGCCATCAGTCGACAGGGGGCCGGTATTGGGGAGACCCAGTACTTC. As protein: CAISRQGAGIGETQYF.

A word on this clone: Distinct nucleotide sequences in the sample also encode this CDR3. The chain employs TRBV5-1 and TRBJ2-3, with D unclear. The CDR3 contains 13 residues. Germline CDR1 and CDR2: SGHRS and YFSETQ. Between the trimmed V and J ends, which lost 0 bases and 4 bases, there was a span of 6 bases. CDR3 amino acids: CASSLGSSDTQYF. For the CDR3, the DNA is TGCGCCAGCAGCTTGGGGAGCTCAGATACGCAGTATTTT.

V gene TRBV7-3 combines with J gene TRBJ1-1, with 8 bases aligning to TRBD1. J was trimmed by 6 bases and V by 1 base; bases with no gene match: 4. The CDR3 covers 14 residues. Germline CDR1 and CDR2: SGHTA and FQGTGA. CDR3 protein: CASSLRGQGSEAFF. CDR3 bases: TGTGCCAGCAGCTTAAGAGGACAGGGTTCTGAAGCTTTCTTT.

This clone was detected a few times. V and J are TRBV27 and TRBJ1-2, with TRBD1 matching over 9 bases. Per germline, CDR1 MNHEY and CDR2 SMNVEV (reference sequence). This CDR3 region has 16 residues. V was clipped by 5 bases and J by 6 bases; unmatched bases: 13. The CDR3 spells CASSRTGTGLRNGYTF. DNA for the CDR3: TGTGCCAGCAGTCGAACCGGGACAGGGTTGCGCAATGGCTACACCTTC.

The chain uses TRBV27 and TRBJ1-4; a possible D gene is TRBD1 (5 bases). This CDR3 is built from 15 residues. Germline V CDR1 and CDR2: MNHEY, SMNVEV (reference sequence). Trimming removed 5 bases from V and 0 bases from J, with 10 bases in between. The chain's CDR3 is CASSPEGSTNEKLFF. The CDR3 coding sequence is TGTGCCAGCAGTCCTGAGGGGTCAACTAATGAAAAACTGTTTTTT.

This clone was counted ten times or more. This specimen includes other DNA sequences encoding the same CDR3. The chain links TRBV10-3 to TRBJ1-1; tentative D call: TRBD1 (5 bases). Germline values: CDR1 ENHRY, CDR2 SYGVKD. This CDR3 has 14 residues. Trimming shortened V by 7 bases and J by 0 bases, and 12 bases separated the two germline ends. Here the CDR3 DNA reads TGTGCCATCACTGCACGGGGCTTGAACACTGAAGCTTTCTTT. Amino acid sequence: CAITARGLNTEAFF.